Below, 17 T cell receptor beta chains from the same sample are listed, as sequenced in a study of OX40 agonist ivuxolimab in advanced cancers. Generated by immunoSEQ multiplex PCR, the TCRdb table keeps only in-frame clones and is missing some. Among around 9,900 clones listed, roughly 67% were seen once. Material: CD4+ or CD8+ T cells sorted from blood, obtained in a trial of the OX40 agonist ivuxolimab. The source is an adult with an advanced solid tumor such as melanoma, head and neck, liver or kidney cancer.

This chain joins TRBV7-2 and TRBJ1-6, with D tentatively TRBD1 (6 bases). This CDR3 contains 15 residues. The germline V gene has CDR1 SGHTA and CDR2 FQGNSA. Trimming removed 1 base from V and 9 bases from J, with 13 bases in between. This CDR3 is CASSLVRGPSSPLHF. The CDR3 nucleotides read TGTGCCAGCAGCTTAGTCAGGGGACCGTCTTCACCCCTCCACTTT.

This chain links TRBV5-4 with TRBJ2-5; D unclear. The germline V gene has CDR1 SGHNT and CDR2 YYREEE (reference sequence). Trimming left V 4 bases short and J 3 bases short, with 10 bases between. This CDR3 region has 13 residues. This CDR3 reads CASSQALEETQYF. CDR3 bases: TGTGCCAGCAGCCAGGCATTGGAAGAGACCCAGTACTTC.

The chain has TRBV13 and TRBJ2-1; TRBD2 matches 14 bases. Germline CDR1 and CDR2: PRHDT and FYEKMQ (reference sequence). V was clipped by 5 bases and J by 8 bases; unmatched bases: 5. CDR3 size: 15 residues. CDR3 residues: CASSRTSGRRDEQFF. DNA for the CDR3: TGTGCCAGCAGCCGGACTAGCGGGAGGAGGGATGAGCAGTTCTTC.

This clone was picked up a small number of times. This chain uses TRBV29-1 with TRBJ2-1; 10 nucleotides agree with TRBD2. The CDR3 extends over 18 amino acids. The germline gives CDR1 SQVTM, CDR2 ANQGSEA. J gave up 4 bases and V 7 bases, and 19 bases lay outside the gene matches. The CDR3 here is CSAAGVLAGVVGYNEQFF. CDR3 nucleotide sequence: TGCAGCGCTGCCGGGGTGCTAGCGGGAGTCGTGGGGTACAATGAGCAGTTCTTC.

The chain has TRBV7-6 and TRBJ2-3; D is unresolved. Trimming stripped 1 base from V and 4 bases from J, with 9 bases between. This CDR3 is built from 14 residues. The V gene's germline CDR1 is SGHVS and CDR2 FNYEAQ. This CDR3 is CASSLVVNSDTQYF. CDR3 in DNA: TGTGCCAGCAGCTTAGTGGTGAACTCAGATACGCAGTATTTT.

This clone was detected only once. V gene TRBV7-9 combines with J gene TRBJ2-2; possible D gene TRBD2, 5 bases. The CDR3 has 14 residues. Trimming stripped 1 base from V and 4 bases from J, with 7 bases between. Per germline, CDR1 SEHNR and CDR2 FQNEAQ (reference sequence). The DNA for the CDR3 is TGTGCCAGCAGCTTAGGGGAGTTCACCGGGGAGCTGTTTTTT. This encodes CASSLGEFTGELFF.

The chain combines TRBV9 with TRBJ2-2; D not resolved. Germline V gene lookup returns CDR1 SGDLS and CDR2 YYNGEE. Between the trimmed V and J ends, which lost 4 bases and 2 bases, there was a span of 12 bases. CDR3 length: 15 amino acids. CDR3 nucleotide sequence: TGTGCCAGCAGCAACGCGGCAGCTAACACCGGGGAGCTGTTTTTT. This codes for CASSNAAANTGELFF. The full variable domain, with the rest looked up from reference TRBV9 and TRBJ2-2, is DSGVTQTPKHLITATGQRVTLRCSPRSGDLSVYWYQQSLDQGLQFLIQYYNGEERAKGNILERFSAQQFPDLHSELNLSSLELGDSALYFCASSNAAANTGELFFGEGSRLTVL.

V is TRBV19 and J is TRBJ2-7, with 8 positions matching TRBD2. This CDR3 contains 15 residues. Unmatched junction bases numbered 6, after V lost 3 bases and J lost 2 bases. Germline V gene lookup returns CDR1 LNHDA and CDR2 SQIVND (reference sequence). The CDR3, as DNA: TGTGCCAGTAGTATTAGGGCGGGAGGTGCCTACGAGCAGTACTTC. Translation gives CASSIRAGGAYEQYF.

This rearrangement joins TRBV10-1 to TRBJ1-5, with D possibly matching TRBD1 (6 bases). Trimming left V 0 bases short and J 11 bases short, with 23 bases between. This CDR3 is 17 amino acids long. Germline CDR1 is WNHNN and CDR2 is SYGVQD (reference sequence). In DNA form, the CDR3 reads TGCGCCAGCAGTGAGTCGAATGCGGGACACCAGTTCGGAGCCCAGCATTTT. It yields the protein CASSESNAGHQFGAQHF.

The V gene is TRBV6-5, the J gene TRBJ1-1; D is uncertain. From germline, CDR1 is MNHEY and CDR2 SVGAGI. This CDR3 comprises 13 residues. With 6 bases removed from V and 4 bases from J, the gap between germline ends came to 12 bases. CDR3 protein: CASSLDGTTEAFF. DNA for the CDR3: TGTGCCAGCAGCTTGGACGGCACCACTGAAGCTTTCTTT.

The V call is TRBV5-4, the J call TRBJ2-7, with 8 bases lining up with TRBD2. Germline V gene sequence: CDR1 SGHNT, CDR2 YYREEE (reference sequence). The CDR3 has 16 residues. Trimming cost V 2 bases and J 6 bases; bases outside gene matches: 13. The CDR3 bases are TGTGCCAGCAGCTTCGGGGGGGACATCTTCAACCGCGAGCAGTACTTC. Protein sequence: CASSFGGDIFNREQYF.

The chain joins TRBV4-3 to TRBJ2-7; 7 bases map to TRBD2. Germline V gene data show CDR1 as LGHNA and CDR2 as YSLEER. Trimming took 0 bases from V and 5 from J; bases not matched to a gene: 4. The CDR3 is 14 amino acids. The chain's CDR3 is CASSQERLAHEQYF. In DNA form, the CDR3 reads TGCGCCAGCAGCCAAGAAAGACTAGCCCACGAGCAGTACTTC.

J is TRBJ2-1 and V is TRBV4-3; no clear D. Germline V lookup: CDR1 LGHNA, CDR2 YSLEER. V was shortened by 4 bases and J by 4 bases, with 14 bases between the two germline ends. The CDR3 runs to 15 residues. CDR3 residues: CASSLERLIYNEQFF. CDR3 sequence (DNA): TGCGCCAGCAGCCTTGAGCGCCTAATATACAATGAGCAGTTCTTC.

The chain has TRBV28 and TRBJ2-7, with 9 bases fitting TRBD1. The germline V gene has CDR1 MDHEN and CDR2 SYDVKM. The CDR3 has 15 residues. J lost 5 bases, V lost 6 bases, and 11 bases had no gene match. CDR3 amino acids: CASRYLQGATHEQYF. The CDR3 DNA follows: TGTGCCAGCAGATATCTACAGGGGGCGACTCACGAGCAGTACTTC.

The chain employs TRBV27 and TRBJ1-2; D not resolved. This CDR3 has 18 amino acids. Germline V lookup: CDR1 MNHEY, CDR2 SMNVEV (reference sequence). Trimming removed 0 bases from V and 2 bases from J, with 19 bases in between. The CDR3 DNA follows: TGTGCCAGCAGTTTATCAGGTTCGGCCGACTACAAAAACTATGGCTACACCTTC. Translation: CASSLSGSADYKNYGYTF.

The chain joins TRBV5-6 to TRBJ2-7, with a tentative D call TRBD2 (6 bases). V was cut by 4 bases and J by 4 bases, with 12 bases left in between. The length of the CDR3 is 13 residues. Germline V gene data show CDR1 as SGHDT and CDR2 as YYEEEE. The CDR3 here is CASSGVRGYEQYF. DNA of the CDR3: TGTGCCAGCAGCGGGGTACGGGGGTACGAGCAGTACTTC.

V is TRBV5-1 and J is TRBJ2-1, with 11 positions matching TRBD2. With 4 bases clipped from V and 5 bases from J, the junction kept 11 bases outside the gene matches. Germline CDR1 SGHRS, CDR2 YFSETQ. The CDR3 sequence is 17 residues long. The CDR3 sequence: CASSQVLAGDYNNEQFF. The CDR3, as DNA: TGCGCCAGCAGCCAGGTACTAGCGGGAGATTATAACAATGAGCAGTTCTTC.